These 6 T cell receptor beta chains originate from one sample sequenced in a study of cytotoxic CD8 clonotypes in ibrutinib-treated CLL. The method was immunoSEQ multiplex PCR; TCRdb's version includes in-frame clones alone and lacks a portion of them. The table includes some 98,000 clones, approximately 80% detected once. The sequencing here drew on PBMCs, taken after 12 months of ibrutinib treatment. These receptors were taken from a human donor with chronic lymphocytic leukemia.

V is TRBV5-1 and J is TRBJ2-3, with D perhaps matching TRBD1 or TRBD2 (5 bases each). V dropped 4 bases and J dropped 3 bases, with 12 bases sitting between them. Germline lookup yields CDR1 SGHRS and CDR2 YFSETQ. This CDR3 spans 14 amino acids. Here the CDR3 reads CASSEGIGTDTQYF. The DNA of the CDR3 is TGCGCCAGCAGCGAGGGGATTGGTACAGATACGCAGTATTTT.

This clone has ten or more counts. The genes are TRBV19 and TRBJ1-5; no clear D. The CDR3 has 14 residues. With 5 bases removed from V and 5 bases from J, the gap between germline ends came to 13 bases. CDR1 and CDR2 from the germline V gene are LNHDA and SQIVND (reference sequence). The CDR3 sequence is CASSSQHTYQPQHF. CDR3 nucleotides: TGTGCCAGTAGTTCCCAGCACACGTATCAGCCCCAGCATTTT.

J is TRBJ1-3 and V is TRBV5-6; no definite D call. This CDR3 has 15 residues. Deletions cut 0 bases from V and 0 bases from J, with 7 bases between. Per the germline V gene, CDR1 is SGHDT and CDR2 is YYEEEE. CDR3 protein: CASSLGSVSGNTIYF. The CDR3 DNA sequence: TGTGCCAGCAGCTTGGGGAGTGTCTCTGGAAACACCATATATTTT.

The genes are TRBV5-4 and TRBJ2-1; the match to TRBD1 covers 7 bases. The germline V gene encodes CDR1 SGHNT and CDR2 YYREEE (reference sequence). The CDR3 runs to 16 residues. V gave up 4 bases and J gave up 1 base; unmatched junction bases: 8. This chain's CDR3 is CASSMSRDRSYNEQFF. CDR3 nucleotide sequence: TGTGCCAGCAGCATGTCCCGGGACAGATCCTACAATGAGCAGTTCTTC. Full variable domain (remainder filled in from reference TRBV5-4 and TRBJ2-1): ETGVTQSPTHLIKTRGQQVTLRCSSQSGHNTVSWYQQALGQGPQFIFQYYREEENGRGNFPPRFSGLQFPNYSSELNVNALELDDSALYLCASSMSRDRSYNEQFFGPGTRLTVL.

This chain links TRBV7-2 with TRBJ1-2; 7 nucleotides agree with TRBD1. The V segment lost 5 bases and the J segment 8 bases; nucleotides outside the gene matches: 8. Germline V gene data show CDR1 as SGHTA and CDR2 as FQGNSA. The CDR3 spans 13 residues. Here the CDR3 reads CASSLGQASGYTF. DNA of the CDR3: TGTGCCAGCAGCCTTGGACAGGCGAGCGGCTACACCTTC. Variable domain in full (rest from reference TRBV7-2 and TRBJ1-2): GAGVSQSPSNKVTEKGKDVELRCDPISGHTALYWYRQSLGQGLEFLIYFQGNSAPDKSGLPSDRFSAERTGGSVSTLTIQRTQQEDSAVYLCASSLGQASGYTFGSGTRLTVV.

This clone was counted once. The chain recombines TRBV7-6 with TRBJ1-6, with D hard to call. V was trimmed by 2 bases and J by 6 bases, leaving 5 bases between them. Germline values: CDR1 SGHVS, CDR2 FNYEAQ. The CDR3 spans 13 residues. In nucleotides, the CDR3 is TGTGCCAGCAGCTTAACAAGTAATTCACCCCTCCACTTT. This translates into CASSLTSNSPLHF. The full variable domain, with the rest looked up from reference TRBV7-6 and TRBJ1-6, is GAGVSQSPRYKVTKRGQDVALRCDPISGHVSLYWYRQALGQGPEFLTYFNYEAQQDKSGLPNDRFSAERPEGSISTLTIQRTEQRDSAMYRCASSLTSNSPLHFGNGTRLTVT.